This TCR beta chain derives from a study of T cells after yellow fever vaccination. Study overall: Fractions containing few cells were prepared with SMART-Seq v4 Ultra Low Input. Study-level results: The secondary response was weaker, and its peak arrived faster, on day 5 versus 15. A large majority of primary-vaccination clones showed up again after the booster (about 97% CD4, about 87% CD8).

There are many counts of this clonotype. The antigen is undetermined. Germline V lookup: CDR1 SGHTA, CDR2 FQGTGA. The germline V and J ends were trimmed by 4 bases and 0 bases, with 15 bases remaining between them. The CDR3 spans 17 residues. Making TCR cDNA involved 5'RACE template switching, which added UMIs and a universal primer site. TCRdb itself ran the 5' RACE reads through MiXCR, one entry per CDR3 protein. Seen here are a few hundred thousand distinct CDR3 sequences, around 13% observed once, and the top ten hold approximately 3.4%. The TCR comes from a man between 18 and 35 years old who received the YFV17D yellow fever vaccine. The sequenced sample was CD4+ T cells sorted from PBMCs, obtained 15 days after the yellow fever booster vaccination. The genes are TRBV7-3 and TRBJ2-2; D possibly matches TRBD1 or TRBD2 (6 bases each). CDR3 in amino acids: CASSYGGTSANTGELFF. CDR3 sequence (DNA): TGTGCCAGCAGCTACGGCGGGACAAGCGCGAACACCGGGGAGCTGTTTTTT.